The present entry profiles one T cell receptor (beta chain) with its context. The target antigen is unknown. This sample stems from a study of human T cells and chemical hapten exposure. Study-wide results and limits: TCRs at a frequency above 1 in 1000 stayed unchanged with DPC sensitization.

Attachment of unique molecular identifiers to individual cDNA molecules was performed in the library. TCRdb re-called the RACE reads through MiXCR, storing one row per CDR3 protein. The sample holds 35,000 to 50,000 distinct CDR3 sequences; roughly 4% are singletons and the top ten take 1.5% to 2%. As to time point: healthy volunteer bleed at 2 weeks. RNA extraction used unfractionated whole blood as the source of total RNA. This CDR3 is built from 14 residues. Germline V gene data show CDR1 as DFQATT and CDR2 as SNEGSKA (reference sequence). V shed 8 bases and J 2 bases; nucleotides not matched to a gene: 9.

The sequence was obtained from a female donor in good health. Some clones in this sample may be carry-over from other donors' samples. The genes are TRBV20-1 and TRBJ1-2; 9 nucleotides agree with TRBD1. Source material: whole blood. The CDR3 loop is CSTTYRGRNYGYTF. The CDR3 nucleotides are TGCAGTACTACCTACAGGGGGCGCAACTATGGCTACACCTTC.